The T cell receptor beta chain under discussion was sequenced for a study of radiation and T cells in renal cell carcinoma. Sample time point: blood 2 weeks post-SBRT. Treatment defined: 15 Gy SBRT to primary tumor, nephrectomy 4 weeks later. Blood was sampled at baseline, 2 weeks and 4 weeks after SBRT. Method: immunoSEQ multiplex PCR; TCRdb's copy keeps in-frame clones and lacks some. This sample has some 130,000 clones; roughly four fifths occur once, and the top ten carry under 2.5%. This CDR3 contains 15 residues. The germline V gene encodes CDR1 SGDLS and CDR2 YYNGEE. V was pared by 2 bases and J by 1 base, with 11 bases between. Details on this clone: The antigen is not known.

Study-level results: From baseline, blood top tumor clonotypes peaked at 2 weeks post-radiation.

The source material was blood, sampled from a patient whose treatment included radiotherapy and nephrectomy. The chain uses TRBV9 and TRBJ2-3; D may be TRBD1 (5 bases). The TCR sequence derives from a woman aged 55-69 years with renal cell carcinoma. CDR3 sequence: CASSVQGSGTDTQYF. In DNA form, the CDR3 reads TGTGCCAGCAGCGTCCAGGGATCGGGCACAGATACGCAGTATTTT.